This T cell receptor (beta chain) comes out of a study of response to subunit inactivated influenza vaccine (dated by TCRdb to the late 2010s). Regarding the research as a whole: The study used deep quantitative T cell receptor repertoire profiling to track responses to a trivalent subunit inactivated influenza vaccine.

Library method: RT-PCR. The sample was run on an Illumina HiSeq 2500. Using fastp at Q25 and MiXCR, TCRdb reprocessed the public reads and kept productive beta chains. All rows with the same CDR3 protein become a single entry with the most common DNA and genes. For this sample the table gives approximately 680,000 distinct CDR3 sequences, of which approximately 15% were detected only once. The ten largest make up around a tenth of the sample. CDR1 and CDR2, looked up from the germline V gene, are SGHAT and FQNNGV. Spanning cysteine to phenylalanine, the CDR3 consists of 16 amino acids. The retained sequence is limited to the CDR3, 48 bases, with the frame set at the first base. The junction shows trimming of 5 bases on V and 5 bases on J, and the gene matches do not reach 7 bases of it. Overall study results and their limits: According to the authors, only a limited number of new T cells may be recruited by each seasonal influenza vaccination.

As for this clonotype: It has no known antigen specificity. Base qualities are not provided; no much larger clone lies one nucleotide away.

The chain links TRBV11-2 with TRBJ2-1; the central 12 bases match TRBD2. The specimen comprised PBMCs from blood, sampled 11 to 12 days after vaccination. The source is a man in his fifties or sixties who received an inactivated influenza vaccine. Donor details come from another sample of the same person, matched by shared clones. This receptor has the CDR3 CASSTRTSGNHNEQFF. In nucleotide form, the sequence is TGTGCCAGCAGCACCCGGACTAGCGGGAATCACAATGAGCAGTTCTTC.